This section outlines one T cell receptor beta chain sequence together with its context. The antigen is not known. This entry comes from a study of cytomegalovirus exposure and HLA in healthy donors. Notes on the study in general: In a later analysis, several top co-occurrence clusters appeared linked to parvovirus B19, influenza, CMV and Epstein-Barr virus. One later analysis reportedly identified an Asian-associated ancestry cluster that showed fewer N-insertions than the roughly 600-donor mean. Previous analysis showed most TCR beta V segments were productive about 90% or about 30% of the time. It was confirmed in vitro that a few of the CMV-associated chains were specific for CMV antigens.

In the PCR, 60 Vbeta and 13 Jbeta primers were used. The protocol was immunoSEQ multiplex PCR, while the TCRdb copy is restricted to in-frame clones and leaves out a portion. This sample has some 42,000 clones; roughly half occur once, and the top ten carry roughly 12%. The sample consisted of PBMCs. The TCR originated in a human donor in good health.

CDR3 protein: CASSSGTGNMAKNIQYF. The CDR3 DNA reads TGTGCCAGTAGTTCTGGGACAGGGAATATGGCCAAAAACATTCAGTACTTC. This chain connects TRBV19 to TRBJ2-4; the match to TRBD1 covers 9 bases. V gave up 5 bases and J gave up 1 base; unmatched junction bases: 9. The CDR3 totals 17 residues. Germline V CDR1 and CDR2: LNHDA, SQIVND (reference sequence).